This record covers a single T cell receptor (beta chain). Its antigen remains undetermined. No much larger clone exists at a distance of one base, and base qualities are not known. The CDR3 starts with the cysteine, ends with the phenylalanine, and has 13 residues. This entry keeps only the CDR3 DNA: 39 bases, framed from base 1. For CDR1 and CDR2, the germline V gene lists MNHEY and SVGEGT. V loses 5 bases, J loses 2 bases, and the germline ends lie 10 bases apart. The sample originates from a study of Ad26.COV2.S vaccination and SARS-CoV-2 variants (dated by TCRdb to the early 2020s). Concerning the study at large: Vaccine-arm donors came from COV1001, a multicentre, randomized, double-blind, placebo-controlled phase I-IIa trial of Ad26.COV2.S in healthy adults. The specificity and breadth of SARS-CoV-2-reactive T cell receptors after Ad26.COV2.S vaccination were assessed by TCRbeta repertoire sequencing. A total of 32 samples were included in the TCR-sequenced set, comprising approximately 20 Ad26.COV2.S vaccine recipients, 5 placebo recipients and 8 SARS-CoV-2 convalescent individuals. Ad26.COV2.S was administered intramuscularly at a dose of 5x10^10 or 1x10^11 viral particles, either as one shot or as two shots given 56 days apart. Trial participants were randomized into five groups of five: low-dose or high-dose Ad26.COV2.S given once or twice, or placebo on both occasions. Blinding of investigators to trial group allocation was maintained during experiments and outcome assessment. Overall study results and their limits: The study was not powered for comparison of responses between vaccine doses or regimens. According to the authors, total T cell responses may have been underestimated by the TCR breadth and depth analyses. Higher spike-specific TCR breadth was observed in Ad26.COV2.S recipients than in placebo recipients (P = 0.0014). After vaccination, substantial breadth of spike-specific CD8+ and CD4+ T cell responses was reported. Vaccine and placebo recipients had similar non-spike TCR breadth, a finding consistent with the vaccine containing only spike.

The label giving this sample's treatment or condition can be read as: about 20 received Ad26.COV2.S at low or high dose, single or two shots; roughly five received placebo; per-sample allocation not given. For vaccine and placebo recipients, the sequenced repertoires came from samples collected on day 63 after the first injection. Cohort 1b enrolled around 23 adults aged 18-55 years at a single site in Boston, USA, between 29 July and 7 August 2020. As a vaccine, Ad26.COV2.S was a replication-incompetent adenovirus type 26 vector that expressed a prefusion-stabilized SARS-CoV-2 spike protein derived from the original Wuhan strain. The immunoSEQ Assay was the method used to sequence TCRbeta CDR3 regions. After extraction, genomic DNA underwent amplification by bias-controlled multiplex PCR, followed by high-throughput sequencing. Concerning the study's data processing: To quantify the absolute abundance of each unique TCRbeta CDR3 region, sequences were collapsed and filtered. T cell fraction was estimated by normalization of TCRbeta template counts to usable DNA, with usable DNA being measured through amplification of reference genes present in all nucleated cells. Repertoire TCRs were annotated as SARS-CoV-2-specific by exact matching of V gene, CDR3 amino acid sequence and J gene to a known reactive TCR set. The reference SARS-CoV-2 TCR set came from MIRA and was filtered for enrichment in COVID-19-positive ImmuneCODE repertoires, removing public or cross-reactive TCRs. Using the MIRA antigens, annotated TCRs were further analysed by specific ORF or by position within an ORF. Depth was the summed frequency of annotated unique rearrangements, while breadth was defined as annotated unique rearrangements over total unique productive rearrangements. Group comparisons of TCR breadth used two-sided Wilcoxon rank-sum tests. In TCRdb, the immuneACCESS table is reduced to in-frame sequences with V and J assigned. These tables do not hold every clone; where another copy was compared, an unresolved V gene accounts for under half, and the others remain unexplained. That table gives V, J and clone size, and the DNA gave D and trimming. The sample table shows 400,000 to 450,000 clones, and approximately 92% are seen once. In total, the top ten clones hold about 12% of the sample.

This receptor chain uses TRBV6-2 or TRBV6-3 and TRBJ2-7; the D gene identity is not certain. This TCR came from a person between 18 and 60 years old who received the Ad26.COV2.S COVID-19 vaccine or a placebo. The sequencing used peripheral blood, collected in a trial of Ad26.COV2.S vaccine versus placebo. The nucleotide sequence reads as follows: TGTGCCAGCAGTGTACGAGTAACCTACGAGCAGTACTTC. This is translated as CASSVRVTYEQYF.